This is a list of T cell receptor beta chains from one sample in a study of T cell clonotyping in hematopoietic cell transplantation. Profiling relied on immunoSEQ multiplex PCR, and the TCRdb table lists in-frame clones only, not all of them. The sample shows 9,000 to 13,000 clones, 77% of them seen only once. Material: PBMCs, obtained 30 days after allogeneic stem cell transplant. The receptors shown here come from a female patient aged 40-50 years who had an allogeneic stem cell transplant from a related donor, so T cells may come from the graft donor. Some clones in this sample may be carry-over from other donors' samples. CDR3s include the opening cysteine and the closing phenylalanine or tryptophan. D genes are given only for firm matches. Clone size is stated in some rows and not others, as once, few, many or a class when expanded.

d_call	clone_size	v_call	j_call	cdr3_nt	cdr3_aa
NA	few	TRBV28	TRBJ2-7	TGTGCCAGCAGTTTGCACCCCACCTCCTACGAGCAGTACTTC	CASSLHPTSYEQYF
TRBD2	NA	TRBV19	TRBJ2-7	TGTGCCAGTAGTCGCACCAATTTACTAGCGATTTCCTACGAGCAGTACTTC	CASSRTNLLAISYEQYF
NA	NA	TRBV4-2	TRBJ2-7	TGTGCCAGCGGAGAGGTCGAGGGATCCTACGAGCAGTACTTC	CASGEVEGSYEQYF
TRBD1	NA	TRBV6-5	TRBJ1-6	TGTGCCAGCAGTAGGGGACAGGGAATTAATTCACCCCTCCACTTT	CASSRGQGINSPLHF
NA	NA	TRBV19	TRBJ2-1	TGTGCCAGTAGTACCACTCCAACTGGCCGGAACGAGCAGTTCTTC	CASSTTPTGRNEQFF
NA	NA	TRBV9	TRBJ1-1	TGTGCCAGCAGCGTCCGACAGTATAGGAGTAATGGTGAAGCTTTCTTT	CASSVRQYRSNGEAFF
NA	NA	TRBV2	TRBJ2-3	TGTGCCAGCTCCGGACAGATACTTAGCACAGATACGCAGTATTTT	CASSGQILSTDTQYF
TRBD1	NA	TRBV7-9	TRBJ1-2	TGTGCCAGCAGCTTTGATACAGGGGTAGTTGACTATGGCTACACCTTC	CASSFDTGVVDYGYTF
NA	NA	TRBV30	TRBJ1-4	TGTGCCTGGGAGGACGGAACTAATGAAAAACTGTTTTTT	CAWEDGTNEKLFF
TRBD2	NA	TRBV5-1	TRBJ2-7	TGCGCCAGCAGGGAAGTGGGACTAGCACCATCCGAGCAGTACTTC	CASREVGLAPSEQYF
TRBD2	NA	TRBV19	TRBJ2-3	TGTGCCAGTAGTATCCCGCCGGGAGGGGGAACAGATACGCAGTATTTT	CASSIPPGGGTDTQYF
NA	NA	TRBV10-3	TRBJ1-1	TGTGCCACATCTCAGGTGAACACTGAAGCTTTCTTT	CATSQVNTEAFF
NA	NA	TRBV19	TRBJ1-4	TGTGCCAGTAGTTCCTCTCGGGACGTCACCCTAGGGGAAAAACTGTTTTTT	CASSSSRDVTLGEKLFF
TRBD1	NA	TRBV9	TRBJ1-1	TGTGCCAGCAGCGCGAGGACAGGGATAAGCACTGAAGCTTTCTTT	CASSARTGISTEAFF
NA	NA	TRBV30	TRBJ2-7	TGTGCCTGGAGGGTAGATACCTACGAGCAGTACTTC	CAWRVDTYEQYF
NA	few	TRBV11-2	TRBJ1-2	TGTGCCAGCAGCTTAGATCGAGGGACAACCTATGGCTACACCTTC	CASSLDRGTTYGYTF
TRBD2	NA	TRBV19	TRBJ2-1	TGTGCCAGTAGTATTGGAGCGGGAGGGGTTAAGTTCTTC	CASSIGAGGVKFF
TRBD1	NA	TRBV7-9	TRBJ2-7	TGTGCCAGCAGCCACGGGACAGGGGGCGCATACTTC	CASSHGTGGAYF
NA	once	TRBV19	TRBJ1-2	TGTGCCAGTAGTCCCCCAGGGGTAAAGGGCTACACCTTC	CASSPPGVKGYTF
NA	NA	TRBV7-2	TRBJ2-3	TGTGCCAGCAGCTTAGCGTCTGGGGGCAGGGATACGCAGTATTTT	CASSLASGGRDTQYF
NA	once	TRBV6-6	TRBJ1-1	TGTGCCAGCAGGAGTGACAGCAGCGGAGCTTTCTTT	CASRSDSSGAFF
TRBD2	NA	TRBV11-3	TRBJ2-5	TGTGCCAGCAGCCCCGGGGGGGACCAAGAGACCCAGTACTTC	CASSPGGDQETQYF
NA	NA	TRBV11-3	TRBJ1-2	TGTGCCAGCAGCTTTGGGGGCGGCTACACCTTC	CASSFGGGYTF
TRBD2	NA	TRBV4-2	TRBJ2-6	TGTGCCAGCAGCCAAGAAGCGGGGAGTGGGGCCAACGTCCTGACTTTC	CASSQEAGSGANVLTF
TRBD2	NA	TRBV23-1	TRBJ2-3	TGCGCCAGCAGTCCACCGCGACTGGCGGGGGGGGATACGCAGTATTTT	CASSPPRLAGGDTQYF
NA	NA	TRBV7-8	TRBJ2-7	TGTGCCAGCACCATGCAGAACTACGAGCAGTACTTC	CASTMQNYEQYF
NA	NA	TRBV20-1	TRBJ2-1	TGCAGTGCTAGTGATCATGAGCAGTTCTTC	CSASDHEQFF
TRBD2	NA	TRBV7-9	TRBJ2-7	TGTGCCAGCAGCCCTGGGGGTAGCGGGATCGAGCAGTACTTC	CASSPGGSGIEQYF
TRBD2	few	TRBV30	TRBJ2-2	TGTGCCTGGAGACTACTAGCGGGAGCCGGCGGGGAGCTGTTTTTT	CAWRLLAGAGGELFF
NA	NA	TRBV29-1	TRBJ2-7	TGCAGCGTTGAACTGAGCCATGACTACGAGCAGTACTTC	CSVELSHDYEQYF
NA	medium-sized	TRBV28	TRBJ1-5	TGTGCCAGCAGTTTACTTTTTCAGCCCCAGCATTTT	CASSLLFQPQHF
NA	NA	TRBV9	TRBJ2-2	TGTGCCAGCAGCGTAGGTAGCCGGAACACCGGGGAGCTGTTTTTT	CASSVGSRNTGELFF